The 10 T cell receptor beta chains listed next were all sequenced from one sample in a study of Tregs in tolerant kidney transplant recipients. Using immunoSEQ multiplex PCR, the repertoire was profiled, and TCRdb retains in-frame clones only, with some absent. The table has 95,000 to 120,000 clones, 85% to 90% seen once; the top ten hold about 0.31%. The sample consisted of CD4+ T cells from blood, taken before the transplant. These receptors all come from a human donor who received a combined kidney and bone marrow transplant.

The CDR3 DNA reads as TGTGCCAGCAGCCCGGACAGGGTACAGCAGTACTTC. It codes for CASSPDRVQQYF. The rearrangement uses TRBV7-9 and TRBJ2-7, with 8 nucleotides matching TRBD1. Germline V lookup: CDR1 SEHNR, CDR2 FQNEAQ (reference sequence). V shed 5 bases and J 8 bases; nucleotides not matched to a gene: 5. CDR3 length: 12 amino acids.

This clone has just a few counts. The CDR3 sequence is CASSPPSGREDGYTF. CDR3 in DNA: TGTGCCAGCTCACCCCCCTCGGGTCGGGAGGATGGCTACACCTTC. The V and J genes are TRBV18 and TRBJ1-2; no reliable D call. Germline V lookup: CDR1 KGHSH, CDR2 LQKENI. This CDR3 has 15 amino acids. V shed 3 bases and J shed 6 bases, with 17 bases lying between them.

The V gene is TRBV28, the J gene TRBJ2-1; a possible D gene is TRBD1 (6 bases). The CDR3 runs to 11 residues. The V end lost 10 bases, the J end lost 13 bases, and 17 bases lay between the germline ends. The germline V gene encodes CDR1 MDHEN and CDR2 SYDVKM. CDR3 nucleotides: TGTGCCACCCACAGACAGGCCGGTCAGTTCTTC. It is translated as CATHRQAGQFF.

The rearrangement links TRBV28 to TRBJ2-6; the D is unclear. Germline CDR1 reads MDHEN; CDR2 reads SYDVKM. The CDR3 has 16 residues. V lost 2 bases and J 2 bases, leaving 10 bases between the germline ends. CDR3 in DNA: TGTGCCAGCAGTTTACGGAAAACAGCTGGGGCCAACGTCCTGACTTTC. Translating it yields CASSLRKTAGANVLTF. The entire variable domain, with the rest obtained from reference TRBV28 and TRBJ2-6, is as follows: DVKVTQSSRYLVKRTGEKVFLECVQDMDHENMFWYRQDPGLGLRLIYFSYDVKMKEKGDIPEGYSVSREKKERFSLILESASTNQTSMYLCASSLRKTAGANVLTFGAGSRLTVL.

The chain links TRBV6-1 to TRBJ2-5; a weak D match, TRBD2 (7 bases). The V and J ends lost 1 base and 5 bases respectively, with 14 bases between them. The CDR3 has 15 residues. Germline CDR1 reads MNHNS; CDR2 reads SASEGT. This CDR3 is CASSEVRGLRETQYF. The CDR3 nucleotides read TGTGCCAGCAGTGAAGTGCGGGGGCTGCGGGAGACCCAGTACTTC.

As DNA, the CDR3 is TGTGCCAGCAGCTCGCGGGCAAACACCGGGGAGCTGTTTTTT. Its translation: CASSSRANTGELFF. The chain carries TRBV7-8 and TRBJ2-2, with D perhaps matching TRBD2 (5 bases). Germline V gene lookup returns CDR1 SGHVS and CDR2 FQNEAQ. The CDR3 is 14 amino acids. Between the trimmed V and J ends, which lost 4 bases and 2 bases, there was a span of 8 bases.

J is TRBJ2-2 and V is TRBV4-3, with 7 bases lining up with TRBD2. Germline V gene lookup returns CDR1 LGHNA and CDR2 YSLEER. J lost 4 bases, V lost 2 bases, and 4 bases had no gene match. The CDR3 length is 15 residues. The CDR3 region has the DNA TGCGCCAGCAGCCAAAAGGGACTAATCACCGGGGAGCTGTTTTTT. This translates into CASSQKGLITGELFF.

The chain recombines TRBV5-4 with TRBJ1-2; the match to TRBD1 covers 8 bases. There are 13 residues in the CDR3. V gave up 4 bases and J gave up 8 bases; unmatched junction bases: 7. CDR1 and CDR2 from the germline V gene are SGHNT and YYREEE (reference sequence). CDR3 sequence reads: CASSQDRARGYTF. As DNA, the CDR3 is TGTGCCAGCAGCCAGGACAGGGCAAGAGGCTACACCTTC. The variable domain in full, completed from reference TRBV5-4 and TRBJ1-2, reads ETGVTQSPTHLIKTRGQQVTLRCSSQSGHNTVSWYQQALGQGPQFIFQYYREEENGRGNFPPRFSGLQFPNYSSELNVNALELDDSALYLCASSQDRARGYTFGSGTRLTVV.

Here the CDR3 reads CASSLTIQYF. The CDR3 bases are TGTGCCAGCAGCTTAACTATTCAGTACTTC. The chain recombines TRBV11-2 with TRBJ2-4; no clear D gene. The V gene lost 2 bases and the J gene lost 10 bases, with 3 bases spanning the gap. Germline V gene lookup returns CDR1 SGHAT and CDR2 FQNNGV. The CDR3 extends over 10 amino acids.

The chain employs TRBV11-2 and TRBJ2-5; 13 bases map to TRBD2. This CDR3 has 16 residues. Germline loops: CDR1 SGHAT, CDR2 FQNNGV. The V and J ends lost 5 bases and 5 bases, in that order; junction bases with no gene match: 8. The CDR3 spells CASSPLAGGPRETQYF. CDR3 sequence (DNA): TGTGCCAGCAGCCCACTAGCGGGGGGGCCGCGGGAGACCCAGTACTTC.